This T cell receptor beta chain is from a study of cytomegalovirus exposure and HLA in healthy donors. Germline CDR1 MGHDK, CDR2 SYGVNS. This CDR3 spans 15 amino acids. V gave up 2 bases and J gave up 1 base, with 11 bases separating them. This PCR relied on a set of 60 Vbeta primers and 13 Jbeta primers. Repertoires were generated with immunoSEQ multiplex PCR, while TCRdb's copy carries only in-frame clones and drops some. The data show under 150,000 clones, 75% seen once. The TCR comes from a man aged 30 to 45 in good health and CMV-seronegative. The chain employs TRBV25-1 and TRBJ1-1; D might be TRBD1 (6 bases). Sequences were obtained from PBMCs. The CDR3 is CASSETDSSNTEAFF. CDR3 DNA sequence: TGTGCCAGCAGTGAAACGGACAGCTCGAACACTGAAGCTTTCTTT. The full variable domain, with the rest looked up from reference TRBV25-1 and TRBJ1-1, is EADIYQTPRYLVIGTGKKITLECSQTMGHDKMYWYQQDPGMELHLIHYSYGVNSTEKGDLSSESTVSRIRTEHFPLTLESARPSHTSQYLCASSETDSSNTEAFFGQGTRLTVV.